The sequence of this T cell receptor (beta chain) was determined in a study of T-cell memory formation after mild COVID-19. The overall study: Most TCR clusters belonged to a single donor. Overall study findings and caveats: Largely, contracting CD4+ clones fell within CM and EM, and contracting CD8+ clones within EMRA.

TCRdb reanalysed the 5' RACE reads using MiXCR and keeps one entry per CDR3 protein. The sample includes about 390,000 distinct CDR3 sequences, roughly 15% seen only once; the top ten take roughly 21%. The length of the CDR3 is 13 residues. V was shortened by 4 bases and J by 7 bases, with 10 bases between the two germline ends. Germline V gene sequence: CDR1 SGHDN, CDR2 FVKESK. The sample holds a few counts of this clonotype. What it recognizes is unknown. J is TRBJ1-4 and V is TRBV14; D gene uncertain. What was sequenced was PBMCs or a T cell subset sorted from them (not recorded which). This receptor was identified in a man younger than 35 who had mild COVID-19 (a few samples of this study predate the infection). Cell type and time point are not known. CDR3 in DNA: TGTGCCAGCAGCCCCAACTGGAGTGAAAAACTGTTTTTT. Its protein product is CASSPNWSEKLFF.